These 27 T cell receptor beta chains came from one sample sequenced in a study of blood T cell repertoires in COVID-19. Generated by immunoSEQ multiplex PCR, the TCRdb table keeps only in-frame clones and is missing some. This sample has around 190,000 clones, with around 83% found just once. Sequencing was performed on peripheral blood. Receptor source: a woman aged 65 to 85 with COVID-19, enrolled during active disease.

The chain employs TRBV19 and TRBJ1-2; D may be TRBD1 (5 bases). The V gene lost 5 bases and the J gene lost 8 bases, with 15 bases spanning the gap. The V gene's germline CDR1 is LNHDA and CDR2 SQIVND (reference sequence). CDR3 length: 13 amino acids. Here the CDR3 DNA reads TGTGCCAGTAGTCGCAGGGATTTGGGCGGCTACACCTTC. This gives the protein CASSRRDLGGYTF.

The CDR3 nucleotides read TGTGCCAGTAGTATTGAGATAGCGGGAGGGGCTAAAGACATTCAGTACTTC. This gives the protein CASSIEIAGGAKDIQYF. The chain recombines TRBV19 with TRBJ2-4; 11 bases align to TRBD2. Germline assignment: CDR1 LNHDA and CDR2 SQIVND (reference sequence). The CDR3 extends over 17 amino acids. V lost 3 bases to trimming and J lost 8 bases; unmatched junction nucleotides: 12.

The rearrangement links TRBV24-1 to TRBJ2-1; 7 positions agree with TRBD1. The CDR3 is 13 residues long. Trimming removed 4 bases from V and 6 bases from J; junction bases left unmatched: 2. The germline gives CDR1 KGHDR, CDR2 SFDVKD. The CDR3 protein is CATSEWTGNEQFF. In nucleotides, the CDR3 is TGTGCCACCAGTGAATGGACAGGCAATGAGCAGTTCTTC.

This clone was detected only a few times. The chain couples TRBV28 to TRBJ2-7, with 7 nucleotides matching TRBD1. The CDR3 totals 14 residues. J was trimmed by 0 bases and V by 5 bases; bases with no gene match: 4. In germline, CDR1 is MDHEN, CDR2 SYDVKM. This chain's CDR3 is CASSQGGSSYEQYF. Here the CDR3 DNA reads TGTGCCAGCAGTCAAGGGGGCAGCTCCTACGAGCAGTACTTC.

In DNA form, the CDR3 reads TGTGCCAGCAGCACGCACCTAGCGGGAGACTACGAGCAGTACTTC. Its protein product is CASSTHLAGDYEQYF. The chain is built from TRBV9 and TRBJ2-7; 10 bases fit TRBD2. Losses at the gene ends were 4 bases for V and 3 bases for J; bases not matched to a gene: 7. CDR3 length equals 15 residues. CDR1 and CDR2 from the germline V gene are SGDLS and YYNGEE.

The chain employs TRBV5-4 and TRBJ2-5; maybe TRBD1 (8 bases). V was trimmed by 4 bases and J by 6 bases, leaving 19 bases between them. Per the germline V gene, CDR1 is SGHNT and CDR2 is YYREEE (reference sequence). The CDR3 contains 15 residues. The DNA of the CDR3 is TGTGCCAGCAGCAGGACAGGGAGGGAAGGAAAGACCCAGTACTTC. This encodes CASSRTGREGKTQYF.

The CDR3 DNA is TGTGCCAGCAGTGATTCAGGGGCGGGGGCGGGCTACGAGCAGTACTTC. This translates into CASSDSGAGAGYEQYF. This rearrangement joins TRBV25-1 to TRBJ2-7, with D possibly being TRBD2 (7 bases). Germline values: CDR1 MGHDK, CDR2 SYGVNS. The V and J ends lost 3 bases and 3 bases respectively, with 18 bases between them. The length of the CDR3 is 16 residues.

This clone has more than one count but fewer than ten. The gene calls are TRBV30 and TRBJ1-3; 7 positions agree with TRBD1. With V trimmed by 5 bases and J by 6 bases, 10 bases remained unmatched. The CDR3 length is 14 residues. Germline loops: CDR1 GTSNPN, CDR2 SVGIG (reference sequence). For the CDR3, the DNA is TGTGCCTGGGAAATAGGGACAGAAGCAAACACCATATATTTT. This translates into CAWEIGTEANTIYF.

The V call is TRBV18, the J call TRBJ1-1, with 8 bases identical to TRBD1. With 4 bases clipped from V and 5 bases from J, the junction kept 6 bases outside the gene matches. The CDR3 contains 14 residues. Germline CDR1 KGHSH, CDR2 LQKENI. The CDR3 DNA is TGTGCCAGCTCACAAGGACAGGGAGGTACTGAAGCTTTCTTT. Residues: CASSQGQGGTEAFF.

The sample holds a few counts of this clone. This rearrangement joins TRBV19 to TRBJ1-1, with D unresolved. The germline V gene has CDR1 LNHDA and CDR2 SQIVND (reference sequence). The CDR3 consists of 14 residues. Trimming shortened V by 9 bases and J by 0 bases, and 14 bases separated the two germline ends. In nucleotides, the CDR3 is TGTGCCAGCCGAGGGAGGGCAGTGAACACTGAAGCTTTCTTT. Amino acids: CASRGRAVNTEAFF.

This clone was recorded many times. The chain is built from TRBV7-3 and TRBJ1-5; D perhaps matches TRBD1 (5 bases). CDR1 is SGHTA and CDR2 is FQGTGA in the germline V gene. V lost 1 base, J lost 0 bases, and 16 bases lay in between. The CDR3 is 18 residues long. CDR3 bases: TGTGCCAGCAGCTTAAGGGCGCGACAGTGCTATAGCAATCAGCCCCAGCATTTT. Its protein product is CASSLRARQCYSNQPQHF.

The chain joins TRBV18 to TRBJ1-5, with 8 nucleotides matching TRBD1. Trimming at V came to 1 base and at J to 11 bases, leaving 10 bases not matched to a gene. The germline gives CDR1 KGHSH, CDR2 LQKENI. The length of the CDR3 is 15 residues. The CDR3: CASSPQRQGIRAQHF. DNA for the CDR3: TGTGCCAGCTCACCACAGAGACAGGGGATCAGGGCCCAGCATTTT.

CDR3 in amino acids: CASRDSGTVHYEQYF. The CDR3 nucleotides read TGTGCCAGCAGGGATTCCGGGACAGTACACTACGAGCAGTACTTC. This chain uses TRBV3-1 (or the pseudogene TRBV3-2) with TRBJ2-7; TRBD1 matches 7 bases. This CDR3 contains 15 residues. Trimming removed 6 bases from V and 3 bases from J; junction bases left unmatched: 11. CDR1 is LGHDT, CDR2 YNNKEL, per germline (reference sequence).

V is TRBV7-2 and J is TRBJ2-1; TRBD2 agrees at 7 bases. The CDR3 is 14 amino acids. Trimming removed 5 bases from V and 10 bases from J; junction bases left unmatched: 11. Germline CDR1 is SGHTA and CDR2 is FQGNSA. CDR3 DNA sequence: TGTGCCAGCAGCATGTCGTCCGGGACTAACGAGCAGTTCTTC. Translated: CASSMSSGTNEQFF.

V and J are TRBV5-1 and TRBJ1-2, with 7 bases lining up with TRBD1. The trim removed 1 base at V and 0 bases at J, leaving 3 bases unmatched. CDR3 length: 15 amino acids. CDR1 is SGHRS and CDR2 is YFSETQ in the germline V gene. CDR3 DNA sequence: TGCGCCAGCAGCTTGACCGGGACAGCTAACTATGGCTACACCTTC. It translates to CASSLTGTANYGYTF.

The V gene is TRBV6-5, the J gene TRBJ2-7; TRBD1 aligns across 11 bases. Germline loops: CDR1 MNHEY, CDR2 SVGAGI. The CDR3 extends over 13 amino acids. The ends lost 8 bases at V and 2 bases at J; junction bases unmatched: 2. CDR3 residues: CASGQGAPYEQYF. CDR3 nucleotide sequence: TGTGCCAGCGGACAGGGGGCACCCTACGAGCAGTACTTC.

The rearrangement uses TRBV5-1 and TRBJ2-4, with D perhaps matching TRBD2 (5 bases). Germline CDR1 is SGHRS and CDR2 is YFSETQ. The CDR3 has 15 amino acids. Trimming took off 3 bases at V and 9 bases at J, with 19 bases between the two ends. CDR3: CASSSGPEGVGIQYF. The DNA for the CDR3 is TGCGCCAGCAGCTCAGGCCCTGAGGGCGTGGGCATTCAGTACTTC.

The V and J genes are TRBV7-9 and TRBJ1-4; TRBD1 matches 10 bases. CDR3 length: 15 amino acids. V shed 5 bases, J shed 7 bases, and the junction held 7 bases outside the gene matches. Germline V CDR1 and CDR2: SEHNR, FQNEAQ (reference sequence). The CDR3 DNA follows: TGTGCCAGCAGCCAAGACAGGGGGCGCATTGAAAAACTGTTTTTT. This gives the protein CASSQDRGRIEKLFF.

This clone was detected only a few times. CDR3 amino acids: CASPLGELFF. For the CDR3, the DNA is TGTGCCAGTCCCTTAGGGGAGCTGTTTTTT. V is TRBV19 and J is TRBJ2-2, with D uncertain. The CDR3 length is 10 residues. Germline loops: CDR1 LNHDA, CDR2 SQIVND (reference sequence). The V and J ends lost 8 bases and 8 bases respectively, with 6 bases between them.

Here the CDR3 reads CAWSRGGEETQYF. CDR3 in DNA: TGTGCCTGGAGTAGGGGAGGGGAAGAGACCCAGTACTTC. The chain combines TRBV30 with TRBJ2-5; 7 positions agree with TRBD2. Per germline, CDR1 GTSNPN and CDR2 SVGIG (reference sequence). J gave up 3 bases and V 2 bases, and 3 bases lay outside the gene matches. This CDR3 contains 13 residues.

On this clone: One end of the junction varies from germline; a read error may be responsible. The chain has TRBV7-6 and TRBJ1-2; D possibly corresponds to TRBD1 (5 bases). Germline V gene lookup returns CDR1 SGHVS and CDR2 FNYEAQ. CDR3 length: 11 amino acids. The CDR3 here is CASSSKVSGLF. As DNA, the CDR3 is TGTGCCAGCAGCTCTAAAGTCTCGGGACTCTTC. Combining the CDR3 with reference TRBV7-6 and TRBJ1-2 gives the whole variable domain GAGVSQSPRYKVTKRGQDVALRCDPISGHVSLYWYRQALGQGPEFLTYFNYEAQQDKSGLPNDRFSAERPEGSISTLTIQRTEQRDSAMYRCASSSKVSGLFGSGTRLTVV.

The V gene is TRBV19, the J gene TRBJ2-5, with TRBD2 identical over 9 bases. V lost 4 bases and J lost 5; bases outside the gene matches: 5. Germline CDR1 LNHDA, CDR2 SQIVND (reference sequence). The CDR3 contains 14 residues. The CDR3 loop reads CASSTGTSWETQYF. The CDR3 DNA is TGTGCCAGTAGTACAGGGACTAGCTGGGAGACCCAGTACTTC.

The chain couples TRBV5-1 to TRBJ1-4, with 8 bases aligning to TRBD1. V was clipped by 2 bases and J by 7 bases; unmatched bases: 7. The CDR3 covers 15 residues. CDR1 and CDR2 (germline): SGHRS, YFSETQ. Written as DNA, the CDR3 is TGCGCCAGCAGCTTCCTTGGGACAGGAAGTGAAAAACTGTTTTTT. It is translated as CASSFLGTGSEKLFF.

The chain links TRBV4-2 to TRBJ1-1; 8 nucleotides agree with TRBD1. Germline V lookup: CDR1 LGHNA, CDR2 YNFKEQ. V was pared by 3 bases and J by 1 base, with 4 bases of the junction left unmatched. This CDR3 contains 15 residues. In nucleotides, the CDR3 is TGTGCCAGCAGCCACGGACAGGGTGGGAACACTGAAGCTTTCTTT. It is translated as CASSHGQGGNTEAFF.

This chain links TRBV6-5 with TRBJ1-5; 8 bases line up with TRBD1. The ends lost 6 bases at V and 3 bases at J; junction bases unmatched: 7. Looked up from germline, CDR1 is MNHEY and CDR2 is SVGAGI. The CDR3 runs 15 residues. Written as DNA, the CDR3 is TGTGCCAGCAGCGAGAACAGGGGGTTCAATCAGCCCCAGCATTTT. This sequence encodes CASSENRGFNQPQHF.

This sequence joins TRBV5-1 and TRBJ1-4, with 9 bases aligning to TRBD1. This CDR3 comprises 15 residues. Germline loops: CDR1 SGHRS, CDR2 YFSETQ. V lost 4 bases to trimming and J lost 7 bases; unmatched junction nucleotides: 8. The chain's CDR3 is CASSETGQGFEKLFF. CDR3 nucleotides: TGCGCCAGCAGCGAAACAGGACAGGGGTTTGAAAAACTGTTTTTT.

This clone is judged medium-sized (0.01 to 0.1%). The chain uses TRBV19 and TRBJ1-2; D not resolved. Trimming shortened V by 5 bases and J by 7 bases, and 20 bases separated the two germline ends. This CDR3 has 15 residues. Germline V gene data show CDR1 as LNHDA and CDR2 as SQIVND (reference sequence). This chain's CDR3 is CASSLSRLADSGYTF. The CDR3 DNA sequence: TGTGCCAGTAGTCTGTCGAGGTTAGCGGATTCTGGCTACACCTTC.